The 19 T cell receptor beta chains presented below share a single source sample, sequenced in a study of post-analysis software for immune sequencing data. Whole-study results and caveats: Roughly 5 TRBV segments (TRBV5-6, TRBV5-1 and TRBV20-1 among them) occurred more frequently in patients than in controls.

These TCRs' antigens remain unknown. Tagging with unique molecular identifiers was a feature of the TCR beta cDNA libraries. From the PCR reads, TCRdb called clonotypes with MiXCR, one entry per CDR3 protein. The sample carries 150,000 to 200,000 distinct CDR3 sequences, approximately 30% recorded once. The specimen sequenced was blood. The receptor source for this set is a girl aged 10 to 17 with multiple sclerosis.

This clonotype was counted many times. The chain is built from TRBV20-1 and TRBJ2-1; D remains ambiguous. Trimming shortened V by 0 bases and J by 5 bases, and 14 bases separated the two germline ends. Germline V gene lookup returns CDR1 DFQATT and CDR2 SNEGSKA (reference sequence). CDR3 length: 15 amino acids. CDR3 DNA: TGCAGTGCTAGAGATCAATATGGGATAGACAATGAGCAGTTCTTC. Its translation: CSARDQYGIDNEQFF.

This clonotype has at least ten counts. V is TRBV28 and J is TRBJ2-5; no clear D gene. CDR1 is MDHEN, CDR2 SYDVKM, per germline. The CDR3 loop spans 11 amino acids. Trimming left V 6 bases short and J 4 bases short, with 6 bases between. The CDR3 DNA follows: TGTGCCAGCAGGACCCGAGAGACCCAGTACTTC. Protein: CASRTRETQYF.

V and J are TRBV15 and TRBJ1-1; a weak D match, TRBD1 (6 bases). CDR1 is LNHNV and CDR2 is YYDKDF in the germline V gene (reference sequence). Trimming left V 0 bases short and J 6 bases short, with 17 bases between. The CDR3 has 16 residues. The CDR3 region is CATSRDHLGAGSEAFF. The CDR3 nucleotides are TGTGCCACCAGCAGAGATCATCTGGGGGCAGGATCTGAAGCTTTCTTT.

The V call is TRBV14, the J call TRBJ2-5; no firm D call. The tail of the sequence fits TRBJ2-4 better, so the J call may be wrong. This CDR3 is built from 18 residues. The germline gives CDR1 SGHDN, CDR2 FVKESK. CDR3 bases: TGTGCCAGCAGCCACTTGGCCGGAGAGAGGACCCTGGCGAACATTCAGTACTTC. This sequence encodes CASSHLAGERTLANIQYF.

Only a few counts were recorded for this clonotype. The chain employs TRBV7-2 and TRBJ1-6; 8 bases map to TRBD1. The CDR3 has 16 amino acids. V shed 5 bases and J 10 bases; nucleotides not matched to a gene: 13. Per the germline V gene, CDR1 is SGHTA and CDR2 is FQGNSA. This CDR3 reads CASSPHGVRGRSPLHF. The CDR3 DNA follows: TGTGCCAGCAGCCCCCACGGCGTCAGGGGGCGGTCACCCCTCCACTTT.

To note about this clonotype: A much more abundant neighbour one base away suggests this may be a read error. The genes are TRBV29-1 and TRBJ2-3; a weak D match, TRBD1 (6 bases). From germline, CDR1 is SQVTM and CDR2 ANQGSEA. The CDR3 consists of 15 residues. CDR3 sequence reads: CSVDRGVMSTDAQYF. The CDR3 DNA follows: TGCAGCGTTGACAGGGGAGTAATGAGTACAGATGCGCAGTATTTT.

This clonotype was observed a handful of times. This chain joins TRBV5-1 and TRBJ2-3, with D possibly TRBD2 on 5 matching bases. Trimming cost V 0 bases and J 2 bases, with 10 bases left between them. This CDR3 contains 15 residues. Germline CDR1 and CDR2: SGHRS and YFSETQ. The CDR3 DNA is TGCGCCAGCAGCTTGGAAGCGGCCCACACAGATACGCAGTATTTT. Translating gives CASSLEAAHTDTQYF.

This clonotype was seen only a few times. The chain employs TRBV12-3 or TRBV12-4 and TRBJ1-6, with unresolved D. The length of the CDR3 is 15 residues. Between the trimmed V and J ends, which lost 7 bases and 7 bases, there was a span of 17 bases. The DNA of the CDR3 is TGTGCCAGCACCCAACCTACATTGGAAAATTCACCCCTCCACTTT. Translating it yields CASTQPTLENSPLHF.

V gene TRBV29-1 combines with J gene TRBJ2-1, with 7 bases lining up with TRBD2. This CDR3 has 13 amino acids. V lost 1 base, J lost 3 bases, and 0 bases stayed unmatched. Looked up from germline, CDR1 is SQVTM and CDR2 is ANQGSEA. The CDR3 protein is CSVEAGGYNEQFF. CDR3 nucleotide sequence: TGCAGCGTTGAAGCGGGAGGCTACAATGAGCAGTTCTTC.

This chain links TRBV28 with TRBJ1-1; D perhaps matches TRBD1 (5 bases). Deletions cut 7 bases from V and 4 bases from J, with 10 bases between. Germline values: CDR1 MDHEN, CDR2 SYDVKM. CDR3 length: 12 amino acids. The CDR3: CASTMTATEAFF. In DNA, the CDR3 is TGTGCCAGCACTATGACAGCCACTGAAGCTTTCTTT.

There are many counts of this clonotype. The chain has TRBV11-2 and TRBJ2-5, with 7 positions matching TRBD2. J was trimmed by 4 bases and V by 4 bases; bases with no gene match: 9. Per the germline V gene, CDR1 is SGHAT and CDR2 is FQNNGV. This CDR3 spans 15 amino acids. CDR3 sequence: CASSSIKLARETQYF. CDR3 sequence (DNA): TGTGCCAGCAGCTCGATCAAACTAGCGAGAGAGACCCAGTACTTC.

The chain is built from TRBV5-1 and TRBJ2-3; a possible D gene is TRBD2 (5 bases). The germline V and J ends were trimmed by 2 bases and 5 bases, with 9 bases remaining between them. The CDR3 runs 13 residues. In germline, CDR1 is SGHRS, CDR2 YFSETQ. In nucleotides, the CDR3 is TGCGCCAGCAGCTTTGACGGGAAAGATACGCAGTATTTT. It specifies CASSFDGKDTQYF.

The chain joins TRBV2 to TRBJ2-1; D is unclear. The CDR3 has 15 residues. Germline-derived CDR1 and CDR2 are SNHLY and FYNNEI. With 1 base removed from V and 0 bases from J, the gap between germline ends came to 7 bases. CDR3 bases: TGTGCCAGCAGTGAAGGGCGGAGCTCCTACAATGAGCAGTTCTTC. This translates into CASSEGRSSYNEQFF.

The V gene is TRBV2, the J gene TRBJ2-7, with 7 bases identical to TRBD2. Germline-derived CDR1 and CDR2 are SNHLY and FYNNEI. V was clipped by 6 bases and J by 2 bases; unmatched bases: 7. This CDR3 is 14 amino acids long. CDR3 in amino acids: CASRLALRTYEQYF. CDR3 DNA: TGTGCCAGCAGACTAGCGCTCAGGACCTACGAGCAGTACTTC.

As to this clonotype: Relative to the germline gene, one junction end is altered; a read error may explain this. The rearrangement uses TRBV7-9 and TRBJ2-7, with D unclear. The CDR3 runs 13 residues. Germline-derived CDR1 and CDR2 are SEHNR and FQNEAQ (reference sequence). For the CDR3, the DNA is TGTGCCAGCCGCTTCGCCACGTCCTACGAGCAGTACTTC. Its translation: CASRFATSYEQYF.

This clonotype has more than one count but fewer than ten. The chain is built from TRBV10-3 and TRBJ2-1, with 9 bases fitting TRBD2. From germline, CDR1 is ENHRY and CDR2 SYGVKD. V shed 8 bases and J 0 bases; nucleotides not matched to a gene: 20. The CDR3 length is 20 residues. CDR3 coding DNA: TGTGCCATCGGGGGCGTAGGGCGGGAGGGCCTACTGAGCTCCTACAATGAGCAGTTCTTC. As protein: CAIGGVGREGLLSSYNEQFF.

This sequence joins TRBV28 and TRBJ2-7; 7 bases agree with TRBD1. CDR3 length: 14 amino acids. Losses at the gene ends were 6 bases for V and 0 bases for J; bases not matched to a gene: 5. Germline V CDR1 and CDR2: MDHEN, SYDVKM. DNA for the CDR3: TGTGCCAGCAGACCTCGGGACAGCTCCTACGAGCAGTACTTC. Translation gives CASRPRDSSYEQYF.

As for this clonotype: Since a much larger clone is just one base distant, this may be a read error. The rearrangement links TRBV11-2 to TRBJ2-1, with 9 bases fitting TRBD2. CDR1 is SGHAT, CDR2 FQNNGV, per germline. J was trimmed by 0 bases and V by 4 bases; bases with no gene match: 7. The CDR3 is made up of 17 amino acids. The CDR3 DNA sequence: TGTGCCAGCAGCTCCACTAGCGGGTTGAGCTCCTACAATGAGCAGTTCTTC. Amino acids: CASSSTSGLSSYNEQFF.

CDR3 DNA sequence: TGCGCCAGCAGCTTGGTGGGGGACAGGGTCGGAAACATTCAGTACTTC. Amino acids: CASSLVGDRVGNIQYF. The chain is built from TRBV5-1 and TRBJ2-4, with 9 bases identical to TRBD1. The V segment lost 0 bases and the J segment 6 bases; nucleotides outside the gene matches: 7. The germline V gene has CDR1 SGHRS and CDR2 YFSETQ. The CDR3 runs to 16 residues.